One sample yielded the 19 T cell receptor beta chains listed below, sequenced in a study of identical twins. TCRdb redid the calling of the 5' RACE reads with MiXCR, one entry per CDR3 protein. Of 450,000 to 600,000 distinct CDR3 sequences listed, more than 20% are singletons. The sample was also reused in another study, on yellow fever vaccine responses in identical twins.

What was sequenced was CD4+ T cells sorted from blood. Every receptor here comes from a young woman in good health.

This clonotype has only a few counts. The gene calls are TRBV4-2 and TRBJ2-6, with a weak D call TRBD2 (7 bases). Deletions cut 10 bases from V and 3 bases from J, with 22 bases between. The germline gives CDR1 LGHNA, CDR2 YNFKEQ. This CDR3 contains 17 residues. CDR3 sequence: CATQGGGALGGANVLTF. The CDR3 nucleotides are TGTGCCACCCAGGGTGGGGGGGCCCTGGGTGGGGCCAACGTCCTGACTTTC.

The genes are TRBV7-9 and TRBJ2-7; D remains unclear. CDR1 is SEHNR, CDR2 FQNEAQ, per germline (reference sequence). V was clipped by 1 base and J by 4 bases, with 8 bases between them. The CDR3 spans 13 residues. CDR3 DNA: TGTGCCAGCAGCTTAGACTGGGTTTACGAGCAGTACTTC. This gives the protein CASSLDWVYEQYF. The complete variable domain, with remaining parts taken from reference TRBV7-9 and TRBJ2-7, reads DTGVSQNPRHKITKRGQNVTFRCDPISEHNRLYWYRQTLGQGPEFLTYFQNEAQLEKSRLLSDRFSAERPKGSFSTLEIQRTEQGDSAMYLCASSLDWVYEQYFGPGTRLTVT.

This sequence joins TRBV28 and TRBJ2-7; D unresolved. The germline CDR1 and CDR2 sequences are MDHEN and SYDVKM. The CDR3 sequence is 15 residues long. V gave up 6 bases and J gave up 0 bases, with 15 bases separating them. CDR3 amino acids: CASSPSYRASYEQYV. The DNA of the CDR3 is TGTGCCAGCAGCCCCAGCTACAGAGCCTCCTACGAGCAGTACGTC.

V usage is TRBV7-9 and J usage is TRBJ2-2; TRBD2 aligns across 11 bases. Germline V gives CDR1 SEHNR, CDR2 FQNEAQ (reference sequence). This CDR3 has 16 amino acids. The ends lost 5 bases at V and 5 bases at J; junction bases unmatched: 7. DNA of the CDR3: TGTGCCAGCAGCATCGGACTAGCGGGTGATACCGGGGAGCTGTTTTTT. It codes for CASSIGLAGDTGELFF. The full variable domain, completed using reference TRBV7-9 and TRBJ2-2, is DTGVSQNPRHKITKRGQNVTFRCDPISEHNRLYWYRQTLGQGPEFLTYFQNEAQLEKSRLLSDRFSAERPKGSFSTLEIQRTEQGDSAMYLCASSIGLAGDTGELFFGEGSRLTVL.

This clonotype was detected only a few times. The V and J genes are TRBV7-9 and TRBJ2-7; 9 bases agree with TRBD1. V lost 0 bases to trimming and J lost 1 base; unmatched junction nucleotides: 4. The CDR3 consists of 16 residues. CDR1 and CDR2 (germline): SEHNR, FQNEAQ (reference sequence). The CDR3 DNA follows: TGTGCCAGCAGCTTAGCGCACGGGACAGGGTCCTACGAGCAGTACTTC. It encodes CASSLAHGTGSYEQYF.

The chain links TRBV12-3 or TRBV12-4 to TRBJ2-7, with 9 nucleotides matching TRBD1. This CDR3 spans 16 amino acids. V dropped 5 bases and J dropped 3; count of bases not matched to a gene: 11. Here the CDR3 reads CASSQRTGGYLYEQYF. The CDR3 coding sequence is TGTGCCAGCAGTCAGCGTACAGGGGGCTACCTCTACGAGCAGTACTTC.

The chain joins TRBV6-1 to TRBJ2-3; 7 bases are shared with TRBD1. The V gene's germline CDR1 is MNHNS and CDR2 SASEGT. Unmatched junction bases numbered 11, after V lost 5 bases and J lost 0 bases. CDR3 size: 17 residues. The CDR3 region is CASSTRVGTASTDTQYF. The CDR3 DNA sequence: TGTGCCAGCAGTACCAGGGTAGGGACAGCTAGCACAGATACGCAGTATTTT.

The chain uses TRBV20-1 and TRBJ2-1; D is perhaps TRBD1 or TRBD2 (5 bases each). The V end was cut by 4 bases, the J end by 0 bases, with 13 bases between. Germline V lookup: CDR1 DFQATT, CDR2 SNEGSKA (reference sequence). This CDR3 region has 15 residues. The CDR3 loop is CSATPGRSSYNEQFF. The CDR3 DNA sequence: TGCAGTGCTACCCCGGGGCGGAGCTCCTACAATGAGCAGTTCTTC.

CDR3: CASSKGQGRQNYGYTF. The CDR3 nucleotides are TGTGCCAGCAGTAAGGGACAGGGGCGACAGAACTATGGCTACACCTTC. This chain uses TRBV25-1 with TRBJ1-2, with 10 bases lining up with TRBD1. Germline V gene lookup returns CDR1 MGHDK and CDR2 SYGVNS. Trimming removed 5 bases from V and 2 bases from J; junction bases left unmatched: 8. The CDR3 sequence is 16 residues long.

The chain has TRBV24-1 and TRBJ2-3; 8 nucleotides align to TRBD1. The V gene end was trimmed by 10 bases and the J gene end by 0 bases; junction bases not matched to a gene: 2. Germline V gene sequence: CDR1 KGHDR, CDR2 SFDVKD. There are 13 residues in the CDR3. CDR3 DNA: TGTGCCACTCGACAGGGGAGCACAGATACGCAGTATTTT. It codes for CATRQGSTDTQYF.

The chain recombines TRBV7-9 with TRBJ2-7; D remains ambiguous. Looked up from germline, CDR1 is SEHNR and CDR2 is FQNEAQ (reference sequence). Deletions cut 3 bases from V and 2 bases from J, with 8 bases between. CDR3 length equals 13 residues. The CDR3 DNA reads as TGTGCCAGCAGCTTGCACGGGCCCTACGAGCAGTACGTC. It codes for CASSLHGPYEQYV.

This clonotype occurred a few times. The V gene is TRBV5-1, the J gene TRBJ2-2; D not resolved. Trimming left V 0 bases short and J 2 bases short, with 8 bases between. The CDR3 length is 15 residues. Germline CDR1 is SGHRS and CDR2 is YFSETQ. The CDR3 DNA sequence: TGCGCCAGCAGCTTGGGGCCAGGAAACACCGGGGAGCTGTTTTTT. Residues: CASSLGPGNTGELFF. The full variable domain, its missing parts supplied by reference TRBV5-1 and TRBJ2-2, is KAGVTQTPRYLIKTRGQQVTLSCSPISGHRSVSWYQQTPGQGLQFLFEYFSETQRNKGNFPGRFSGRQFSNSRSEMNVSTLELGDSALYLCASSLGPGNTGELFFGEGSRLTVL.

The CDR3 protein is CASRDYIDTGELFF. The CDR3 nucleotides are TGCGCCAGCCGTGACTACATTGACACCGGGGAGCTGTTTTTT. The gene calls are TRBV5-1 and TRBJ2-2; D is perhaps TRBD2 (5 bases). CDR3 length: 14 residues. Germline V gene lookup returns CDR1 SGHRS and CDR2 YFSETQ. V shed 7 bases and J shed 3 bases, with 13 bases lying between them.

As DNA, the CDR3 is TGCAGTGCTACCCCCGTACAGGGGGGAAATTCACCCCTCCACTTT. Translated, it gives CSATPVQGGNSPLHF. The V gene is TRBV20-1, the J gene TRBJ1-6, with TRBD1 identical over 8 bases. The CDR3 spans 15 residues. J lost 7 bases, V lost 4 bases, and 9 bases had no gene match. The germline V gene has CDR1 DFQATT and CDR2 SNEGSKA (reference sequence).

The rearrangement links TRBV4-1 to TRBJ2-2, with D possibly being TRBD1 or TRBD2 (5 bases each). With 1 base removed from V and 6 bases from J, the gap between germline ends came to 15 bases. CDR1 and CDR2 (germline): MGHRA, YSYEKL. The CDR3 is 16 amino acids. As DNA, the CDR3 is TGCGCCAGCAGCCAAGTCCTATCGGGGACCCCCGGGGAGCTGTTTTTT. It encodes CASSQVLSGTPGELFF.

This clonotype was observed a handful of times. V gene TRBV7-9 combines with J gene TRBJ2-7, with D perhaps TRBD1 or TRBD2 (5 bases each). The CDR3 sequence is 13 residues long. V was trimmed by 5 bases and J by 6 bases, leaving 14 bases between them. Germline V gives CDR1 SEHNR, CDR2 FQNEAQ (reference sequence). CDR3 region: CASSLINGGEQYF. The DNA for the CDR3 is TGTGCCAGCAGCCTGATTAATGGGGGCGAGCAGTACTTC.

J is TRBJ1-1 and V is TRBV6-5; 7 nucleotides match TRBD1. Trimming at V came to 1 base and at J to 5 bases, leaving 7 bases not matched to a gene. Germline V gene lookup returns CDR1 MNHEY and CDR2 SVGAGI. The CDR3 contains 15 residues. The DNA for the CDR3 is TGTGCCAGCAGTTACTTCGGGCCCAGGGGGACTGAAGCTTTCTTT. Translating gives CASSYFGPRGTEAFF.

The chain joins TRBV20-1 to TRBJ2-2; D gene uncertain. V lost 5 bases and J lost 8, with 12 bases in between. Germline V lookup: CDR1 DFQATT, CDR2 SNEGSKA (reference sequence). The CDR3 is 12 residues long. CDR3 in DNA: TGCAGTGCTCATCCTCAGACGGGGGAGCTGTTTTTT. Translating it yields CSAHPQTGELFF.

This rearrangement joins TRBV11-2 to TRBJ2-7; D not resolved. This CDR3 is built from 16 residues. Germline CDR1 reads SGHAT; CDR2 reads FQNNGV. V shed 5 bases and J shed 0 bases, with 17 bases lying between them. The CDR3 nucleotides read TGTGCCAGCAGCACACTCGGGCTGGCAGCCTCCTACGAGCAGTACGTC. Translated: CASSTLGLAASYEQYV.